A single sample gave rise to the 27 T cell receptor beta chains below, sequenced in a study of cytomegalovirus exposure and HLA in healthy donors. The table came from immunoSEQ multiplex PCR; TCRdb's copy has only in-frame clones and leaves some out. The sample has under 75,000 clones; 95% are singletons. Sequencing was done on a sample of PBMCs. The source is a woman aged 18-35 years in good health and CMV-seropositive.

V and J are TRBV4-2 and TRBJ1-2, with unresolved D. V lost 0 bases and J 8 bases, leaving 13 bases between the germline ends. Germline V gives CDR1 LGHNA, CDR2 YNFKEQ. CDR3 size: 14 residues. For the CDR3, the DNA is TGTGCCAGCAGCCAAGAGTTCCGAGGAGGCGGCTACACCTTC. This gives the protein CASSQEFRGGGYTF.

This clone was counted a single time. This chain links TRBV7-2 with TRBJ2-1, with 9 bases aligning to TRBD2. This CDR3 has 15 residues. The ends lost 1 base at V and 10 bases at J; junction bases unmatched: 8. The V gene's germline CDR1 is SGHTA and CDR2 FQGNSA. The CDR3 coding sequence is TGTGCCAGCAGCTTAGTAGCGCGGGGGGGTATGGAGCAGTTCTTC. This codes for CASSLVARGGMEQFF.

The gene calls are TRBV29-1 and TRBJ2-7; 10 bases map to TRBD2. Per germline, CDR1 SQVTM and CDR2 ANQGSEA. The CDR3 consists of 16 residues. J was trimmed by 0 bases and V by 5 bases; bases with no gene match: 10. CDR3: CSVTNPGTSVSYEQYF. In nucleotides, the CDR3 is TGCAGCGTTACTAATCCCGGGACTAGCGTCTCCTACGAGCAGTACTTC.

This clone was picked up one time. The V call is TRBV15, the J call TRBJ1-3; D may be TRBD1 (5 bases). Trimming removed 0 bases at V and 1 base at J, with 7 bases between. Germline loops: CDR1 LNHNV, CDR2 YYDKDF (reference sequence). The CDR3 extends over 15 amino acids. Here the CDR3 DNA reads TGTGCCACCAGCAGAGATCCAGGGTCTGGAAACACCATATATTTT. The encoded protein is CATSRDPGSGNTIYF.

The chain's CDR3 is CASRGPPGGEQYF. The CDR3 DNA sequence: TGTGCCAGCAGGGGCCCCCCGGGAGGGGAGCAGTACTTC. V gene TRBV25-1 combines with J gene TRBJ2-7, with 8 bases fitting TRBD2. Germline values: CDR1 MGHDK, CDR2 SYGVNS. V gave up 6 bases and J gave up 7 bases; unmatched junction bases: 8. The CDR3 is made up of 13 amino acids.

This rearrangement joins TRBV19 to TRBJ2-1; 7 bases are a match to TRBD1. V lost 7 bases and J lost 2; bases outside the gene matches: 8. Germline loops: CDR1 LNHDA, CDR2 SQIVND (reference sequence). CDR3 length equals 15 residues. The CDR3: CASISTGATYNEQFF. In DNA form, the CDR3 reads TGTGCCAGTATCTCTACAGGGGCCACCTACAATGAGCAGTTCTTC.

This clone was seen only once. This sequence joins TRBV27 and TRBJ1-2; perhaps TRBD1 as D (5 bases). V lost 3 bases to trimming and J lost 3 bases, with 14 bases between them. CDR3 length: 15 amino acids. Germline V gives CDR1 MNHEY, CDR2 SMNVEV (reference sequence). CDR3 sequence: CASSFGGTDHYGYTF. CDR3 DNA: TGTGCCAGCAGTTTCGGGGGTACGGATCACTATGGCTACACCTTC.

The chain has TRBV27 and TRBJ2-7; 10 nucleotides align to TRBD1. This CDR3 has 15 residues. Trimming cost V 6 bases and J 7 bases; bases outside gene matches: 12. Germline-derived CDR1 and CDR2 are MNHEY and SMNVEV (reference sequence). The CDR3, as DNA: TGTGCCAGCAGCTTTGGACAGGGGGTTCGATGGGAGCAGTACTTC. It encodes CASSFGQGVRWEQYF.

This clone was detected once. The chain has TRBV6-5 and TRBJ1-2, with 11 bases that match TRBD1. Unmatched junction bases numbered 6, after V lost 5 bases and J lost 4 bases. The germline gives CDR1 MNHEY, CDR2 SVGAGI. This CDR3 has 15 residues. DNA for the CDR3: TGTGCCAGCAGTAAGGGACAGGGGGAAGTCTATGGCTACACCTTC. As protein: CASSKGQGEVYGYTF.

This clone was found once. V usage is TRBV27 and J usage is TRBJ1-5; D unresolved. V was trimmed by 8 bases and J by 2 bases, leaving 16 bases between them. Per germline, CDR1 MNHEY and CDR2 SMNVEV (reference sequence). This CDR3 is 15 amino acids long. The CDR3 protein is CASGSGFNGNQPQHF. As DNA, the CDR3 is TGTGCCAGCGGATCGGGGTTCAATGGCAATCAGCCCCAGCATTTT.

This chain links TRBV2 with TRBJ2-1, with TRBD2 matching over 11 bases. Germline-derived CDR1 and CDR2 are SNHLY and FYNNEI. Trimming took 8 bases from V and 3 from J; bases not matched to a gene: 9. The CDR3 has 16 residues. The CDR3: CASLLEGTSGYNEQFF. CDR3 DNA sequence: TGTGCCAGCCTTTTAGAGGGGACTAGCGGCTACAATGAGCAGTTCTTC.

CDR3: CASSPTGGLYNEQFF. The CDR3 bases are TGTGCCAGCAGCCCAACGGGAGGGCTCTACAATGAGCAGTTCTTC. The gene calls are TRBV27 and TRBJ2-1; 8 nucleotides match TRBD2. CDR1 is MNHEY, CDR2 SMNVEV, per germline (reference sequence). The CDR3 length is 15 residues. V gave up 6 bases and J gave up 3 bases; unmatched junction bases: 7.

The chain has TRBV30 and TRBJ2-7, with D possibly matching TRBD1 (6 bases). Germline assignment: CDR1 GTSNPN and CDR2 SVGIG (reference sequence). This CDR3 is built from 15 residues. V was trimmed by 0 bases and J by 0 bases, leaving 12 bases between them. The CDR3, as DNA: TGTGCCTGGAGTGTTGGGACGGACAGCTCCTACGAGCAGTACTTC. It yields the protein CAWSVGTDSSYEQYF.

This CDR3 is CASSLTPRTDTQYF. The CDR3 DNA sequence: TGTGCCAGCAGCTTAACTCCCAGGACAGATACGCAGTATTTT. This rearrangement joins TRBV11-2 to TRBJ2-3; no clear D. The V gene's germline CDR1 is SGHAT and CDR2 FQNNGV. There are 14 residues in the CDR3. V shed 2 bases and J shed 3 bases, with 9 bases lying between them.

The chain carries TRBV19 and TRBJ1-2; 7 positions match TRBD1. Germline V gives CDR1 LNHDA, CDR2 SQIVND (reference sequence). The V segment lost 4 bases and the J segment 4 bases; nucleotides outside the gene matches: 6. This CDR3 is built from 14 residues. CDR3 in DNA: TGTGCCAGTAGTAGCGGACAGGCTCTCTATGGCTACACCTTC. Translated: CASSSGQALYGYTF.

This chain joins TRBV5-1 and TRBJ1-2, with D unresolved. Trimming took 2 bases from V and 2 from J, leaving 10 bases between them. This CDR3 contains 14 residues. The V gene's germline CDR1 is SGHRS and CDR2 YFSETQ. CDR3 DNA sequence: TGCGCCAGCAGCTTCGGAGGGAGCAACTATGGCTACACCTTC. It is translated as CASSFGGSNYGYTF.

V and J are TRBV7-2 and TRBJ2-7; 7 bases are shared with TRBD2. The CDR3 runs 14 residues. The ends lost 7 bases at V and 0 bases at J; junction bases unmatched: 6. Germline CDR1 reads SGHTA; CDR2 reads FQGNSA. The CDR3, as DNA: TGTGCCAGCACCCTAGCGGCGGGCTCCTACGAGCAGTACTTC. Translated: CASTLAAGSYEQYF.

The chain is built from TRBV6-5 and TRBJ1-1; possible D gene TRBD1, 5 bases. CDR1 is MNHEY, CDR2 SVGAGI, per germline. The CDR3 is 13 amino acids. The germline V and J ends were trimmed by 2 bases and 5 bases, with 9 bases remaining between them. DNA for the CDR3: TGTGCCAGCAGTTACCAGGGAAGGACTGAAGCTTTCTTT. Its translation is CASSYQGRTEAFF.

The V gene is TRBV11-2, the J gene TRBJ2-7, with TRBD2 matching over 8 bases. V trimming: 5 bases; J trimming: 2 bases; junction bases outside the gene matches: 2. The CDR3 extends over 13 amino acids. Germline V gene lookup returns CDR1 SGHAT and CDR2 FQNNGV. CDR3 in DNA: TGTGCCAGCAGCCCTAGCGGGCCCTACGAGCAGTACTTC. Protein product: CASSPSGPYEQYF. Looking up the rest from reference TRBV11-2 and TRBJ2-7 gives the full variable domain: EAGVAQSPRYKIIEKRQSVAFWCNPISGHATLYWYQQILGQGPKLLIQFQNNGVVDDSQLPKDRFSAERLKGVDSTLKIQPAKLEDSAVYLCASSPSGPYEQYFGPGTRLTVT.

The genes are TRBV27 and TRBJ2-3; D perhaps matches TRBD1 (5 bases). CDR1 and CDR2 (germline): MNHEY, SMNVEV (reference sequence). This CDR3 is built from 11 residues. Trimming removed 4 bases at V and 7 bases at J, with 6 bases between. The CDR3 protein is CASSWGHTQYF. In DNA form, the CDR3 reads TGTGCCAGCAGTTGGGGCCATACGCAGTATTTT.

The rearrangement uses TRBV2 and TRBJ2-1; 8 bases align to TRBD2. The CDR3 totals 15 residues. V trimming: 5 bases; J trimming: 2 bases; junction bases outside the gene matches: 5. CDR1 SNHLY and CDR2 FYNNEI come from the germline V gene. In DNA form, the CDR3 reads TGTGCCAGCAGTACTAGCGGAACACCCTACAATGAGCAGTTCTTC. Its translation: CASSTSGTPYNEQFF.

This clone was recorded a few times. The CDR3 carries no conserved terminal phenylalanine or tryptophan, so it likely arises from a read error. Because the CDR3's place on the DNA is in doubt, the DNA is left out and the CDR3 is given as listed by TCRdb. V is TRBV18 and J is TRBJ2-7; TRBD1 was called by the table and not checked on the DNA. Germline CDR1 is KGHSH and CDR2 is LQKENI. Including both end residues, the CDR3 is 14 amino acids long. The CDR3: CASSPYEDGRGAVI.

The chain has TRBV30 and TRBJ1-2; 9 nucleotides agree with TRBD1. CDR1 is GTSNPN, CDR2 SVGIG, per germline (reference sequence). V was clipped by 2 bases and J by 8 bases; unmatched bases: 6. The CDR3 contains 13 residues. CDR3 sequence reads: CAWSRDRGEGYTF. CDR3 DNA sequence: TGTGCCTGGAGTCGTGACAGGGGGGAAGGCTACACCTTC.

V usage is TRBV29-1 and J usage is TRBJ2-5, with 11 bases fitting TRBD2. Per germline, CDR1 SQVTM and CDR2 ANQGSEA. V trimming: 6 bases; J trimming: 3 bases; junction bases outside the gene matches: 3. The CDR3 contains 13 residues. CDR3 sequence (DNA): TGCAGCGTACAGACTAGCGGGGAAGAGACCCAGTACTTC. Translation: CSVQTSGEETQYF.

This clone was detected once. The chain is built from TRBV6-5 and TRBJ1-5; TRBD1 agrees at 7 bases. The CDR3 sequence is 13 residues long. Unmatched junction bases numbered 0, after V lost 6 bases and J lost 1 base. Germline CDR1 is MNHEY and CDR2 is SVGAGI. The CDR3 DNA is TGTGCCAGCAGGACAGGGAGCAATCAGCCCCAGCATTTT. The encoded protein is CASRTGSNQPQHF.

The rearrangement links TRBV28 to TRBJ1-1; D is uncertain. The ends were cut back, 6 bases at V and 9 bases at J, with 14 bases in the middle. Per germline, CDR1 MDHEN and CDR2 SYDVKM. This CDR3 is 12 amino acids long. CDR3 in DNA: TGTGCCAGCAGGTCCTATGGCGGTAAAGCTTTCTTT. Translation gives CASRSYGGKAFF.

This clone was found a few times. The V and J genes are TRBV7-3 and TRBJ1-1, with a tentative D call TRBD1 (6 bases). The length of the CDR3 is 13 residues. CDR1 is SGHTA and CDR2 is FQGTGA in the germline V gene. Trimming stripped 3 bases from V and 9 bases from J, with 14 bases between. The CDR3 region has the DNA TGTGCCAGCAGCTTGGGACCCCAGGGGAAAGCTTTCTTT. Translation gives CASSLGPQGKAFF.